The rows below give T cell receptor beta chains drawn from one sample of a study of blood T cell repertoires in COVID-19. Produced via immunoSEQ multiplex PCR; TCRdb's table is partial and in-frame only. Among 310,000 or so clones listed, approximately 86% were seen once. Sequences were obtained from peripheral blood. The receptors were sampled from a man aged 70-80 years with acute or convalescent COVID-19. Each CDR3 is given with its conserved first and last residue. The D gene is left open where the match is weak. Where a row states a size, it is once, few, many or the class of an expanded clone; other rows omit it.

>TRBJ1-5|-|-|TRBV24-1
CATSDLHGQPQHF
TGTGCCACCAGTGATTTGCACGGTCAGCCCCAGCATTTT
>TRBJ1-3|-|TRBD1|TRBV4-1
CASSQDRLGGPGNTIYF
TGCGCCAGCAGCCAAGATAGGCTAGGGGGCCCTGGAAACACCATATATTTT
>TRBJ2-5|-|TRBD2|TRBV11-1
CASSPTLAGGVETQYF
TGTGCCAGCAGCCCCACGCTAGCGGGGGGCGTCGAGACCCAGTACTTC
>TRBJ1-1|-|TRBD1|TRBV5-1
CASSSWTGGNTEAFF
TGCGCCAGCAGCTCTTGGACAGGTGGGAACACTGAAGCTTTCTTT
>TRBJ2-2|-|-|TRBV5-4
CASSLPSADTGELFF
TGTGCCAGCAGCCTCCCCTCCGCGGACACCGGGGAGCTGTTTTTT
>TRBJ1-4|-|-|TRBV9
CASSVAYGDGEKLFF
TGTGCCAGCAGCGTAGCGTATGGAGACGGTGAAAAACTGTTTTTT
>TRBJ1-6|-|TRBD1|TRBV29-1
CSVRQGNSNSPLHF
TGCAGCGTCCGACAGGGGAACTCTAATTCACCCCTCCACTTT
>TRBJ1-1|-|-|TRBV7-2
CASSLDRVTEAFF
TGTGCCAGCAGCTTAGACAGGGTAACTGAAGCTTTCTTT
>TRBJ1-6|once|-|TRBV6-5
CASSISVTYNSPLHF
TGTGCCAGCAGCATCAGTGTAACCTATAATTCACCCCTCCACTTT
>TRBJ2-1|-|TRBD2|TRBV27
CASSSSGDHNEQFF
TGTGCCAGCAGTTCGAGCGGGGATCACAATGAGCAGTTCTTC
>TRBJ2-7|-|TRBD2|TRBV6-5
CASSLRTSGRYEQYF
TGTGCCAGCAGTTTAAGGACTAGCGGGAGGTACGAGCAGTACTTC
>TRBJ1-6|-|TRBD1|TRBV6-5
CASRTDREGNSPLHF
TGTGCCAGCAGGACGGACAGGGAGGGGAATTCACCCCTCCACTTT
>TRBJ1-2|-|-|TRBV30
CAWGHQGGYGYTF
TGTGCCTGGGGTCACCAAGGGGGCTATGGCTACACCTTC
>TRBJ2-7|-|-|TRBV28
CASHSLSGTRVSYEQYF
TGTGCCAGCCATAGCCTAAGCGGGACAAGGGTCTCCTACGAGCAGTACTTC
>TRBJ1-5|-|-|TRBV30
CAWAVQGKGQPQHF
TGTGCCTGGGCTGTGCAGGGGAAGGGTCAGCCCCAGCATTTT
>TRBJ1-1|-|TRBD1|TRBV7-2
CASILNRGNTEAFF
TGTGCCAGCATCCTAAACAGGGGGAACACTGAAGCTTTCTTT
>TRBJ1-4|-|TRBD1|TRBV4-1
CASSQRGGQGNEKLFF
TGCGCCAGCAGCCAAAGGGGGGGACAGGGTAATGAAAAACTGTTTTTT
>TRBJ1-2|-|TRBD1|TRBV30
CAWSQKAGGEAGYTF
TGTGCCTGGAGTCAGAAGGCAGGGGGAGAAGCTGGCTACACCTTC
>TRBJ1-6|-|TRBD1|TRBV28
CASSLVGTGGFPFNSPLHF
TGTGCCAGCAGTTTAGTCGGGACAGGGGGCTTTCCGTTTAATTCACCCCTCCACTTT
>TRBJ1-4|-|TRBD1|TRBV11-2
CASSLGQGGEKLFF
TGTGCCAGCAGCTTGGGACAGGGTGGAGAAAAACTGTTTTTT
>TRBJ1-1|once|-|TRBV19
CASSTQSNTEAFF
TGTGCCAGTAGTACTCAGTCGAACACTGAAGCTTTCTTT
>TRBJ2-5|-|TRBD1|TRBV5-4
CASSPVDRDETQYF
TGTGCCAGCAGCCCGGTAGACAGGGATGAGACCCAGTACTTC
>TRBJ1-4|few|TRBD1|TRBV14
CASSGSGQSNEKLFF
TGTGCCAGCAGCGGATCGGGACAGTCTAATGAAAAACTGTTTTTT
>TRBJ1-4|-|-|TRBV29-1
CSGRVRGEKLFF
TGCAGCGGCAGGGTTCGGGGGGAAAAACTGTTTTTT
>TRBJ1-5|-|-|TRBV5-5
CASSFDRGNQPQHF
TGTGCCAGCAGCTTCGACAGAGGCAATCAGCCCCAGCATTTT
>TRBJ1-4|-|-|TRBV5-6
CASSRRGNEKLFF
TGTGCCAGCAGCCGGCGAGGGAATGAAAAACTGTTTTTT
>TRBJ2-2|-|-|TRBV19
CASTPPGTRNTGELFF
TGTGCCAGTACTCCCCCAGGGACAAGGAACACCGGGGAGCTGTTTTTT
>TRBJ2-1|-|TRBD2|TRBV5-1
CASSLRTSGIGGEQFF
TGCGCCAGCAGCCTCCGAACTAGCGGGATAGGTGGTGAGCAGTTCTTC
>TRBJ2-7|once|-|TRBV5-5
CASSGGLGTEGAQYF
TGTGCCAGCAGCGGGGGACTCGGGACAGAAGGGGCCCAGTACTTC
>TRBJ1-1|-|-|TRBV28
CASSPWGGNTEAFF
TGTGCCAGCAGTCCCTGGGGGGGGAACACTGAAGCTTTCTTT
>TRBJ2-7|-|-|TRBV11-2
CASSLPAGLGEQYF
TGTGCCAGCAGTTTGCCCGCGGGGTTGGGCGAGCAGTACTTC
>TRBJ2-1|-|-|TRBV2
CASSVLKSSYNEQFF
TGTGCCAGCAGTGTTTTGAAGAGCTCCTACAATGAGCAGTTCTTC
>TRBJ2-3|-|TRBD1|TRBV4-3
CASSLGQGWADTQYF
TGCGCCAGCAGCCTGGGACAGGGTTGGGCAGATACGCAGTATTTT
>TRBJ1-2|once|-|TRBV28
CASSGRGGNYGYTF
TGTGCCAGCAGTGGGAGGGGAGGTAACTATGGCTACACCTTC
>TRBJ2-6|-|-|TRBV9
CASSVGNSGANVLTF
TGTGCCAGCAGCGTAGGTAACTCTGGGGCCAACGTCCTGACTTTC
>TRBJ2-3|-|TRBD1|TRBV28
CASRRQGAVTDTQYF
TGTGCCAGCAGGAGGCAGGGGGCAGTTACAGATACGCAGTATTTT